The T cell receptor beta chain under discussion was sequenced for a study of Ad26.COV2.S vaccination and SARS-CoV-2 variants. Whole-study context: Dosing was one shot or two shots 56 days apart. Study-wide results and caveats: Breadth measured for non-spike TCRs was similar across vaccine and placebo recipients. It was reported that spike-specific CD8+ and CD4+ T cell responses were substantially broad after vaccination.

CDR1 is GTSNPN and CDR2 is SVGIG in the germline V gene (reference sequence). V gave up 2 bases and J gave up 6 bases; unmatched junction bases: 8. The CDR3 sequence is 15 residues long. Assay: immunoSEQ multiplex PCR; the TCRdb copy retains only in-frame clones and omits some. This table has hundreds of thousands of clones, roughly 90% appearing once. Comments on this clone: Its antigen remains unknown.

The treatment denotes: some 19 received Ad26.COV2.S at low or high dose, single or two shots; 5 received placebo; per-sample allocation not given. Samples were taken on day 63 after the first vaccine or placebo injection. J is TRBJ1-5 and V is TRBV30, with TRBD1 matching over 9 bases. Sequences were derived from peripheral blood, sampled in a trial of Ad26.COV2.S vaccine versus placebo. This sequence was found in a person aged 18-60 years who received the Ad26.COV2.S COVID-19 vaccine or a placebo. In DNA form, the CDR3 reads TGTGCCTGGAGTTCTGGACAGGGGATGATTCAGCCCCAGCATTTT. As protein: CAWSSGQGMIQPQHF.